The 18 T cell receptor beta chains listed next were all sequenced from one sample in a study of T cell responses to AZD1222 COVID-19 vaccine. The table came from immunoSEQ multiplex PCR; TCRdb's copy has only in-frame clones and leaves some out. This sample has 90,000 to 130,000 clones, with roughly four fifths found just once. Here the sequenced sample was peripheral blood, taken on day 0 of AZD1222 vaccination. The receptor source for this set is an adult in good health.

This clone occurred once. This chain links TRBV5-1 with TRBJ1-1; D may be TRBD1 (6 bases). V was clipped by 5 bases and J by 4 bases, with 15 bases between them. This CDR3 is 14 amino acids long. Looked up from germline, CDR1 is SGHRS and CDR2 is YFSETQ. The CDR3 spells CASRGAGEGTEAFF. CDR3 nucleotides: TGCGCCAGCAGAGGGGCAGGGGAGGGCACTGAAGCTTTCTTT.

The chain is built from TRBV7-2 and TRBJ1-1; D is undetermined. Germline V gene sequence: CDR1 SGHTA, CDR2 FQGNSA. CDR3 size: 14 residues. The chain's CDR3 is CASSRGRWNTEAFF. The CDR3 DNA reads TGTGCATCTAGTCGCGGGAGATGGAACACTGAAGCTTTCTTT.

The chain links TRBV5-1 to TRBJ2-5; D tentatively fits TRBD1 or TRBD2 (5 bases each). The CDR3 runs 14 residues. Trimming removed 4 bases from V and 4 bases from J, with 14 bases in between. CDR1 and CDR2 from the germline V gene are SGHRS and YFSETQ. CDR3 in amino acids: CASSPRDGGETQYF. CDR3 DNA sequence: TGCGCCAGCAGCCCCCGGGACGGAGGAGAGACCCAGTACTTC.

The J gene is TRBJ1-2, the V gene TRBV3-1 (or the pseudogene TRBV3-2); D not resolved. The CDR3 length is 13 residues. The V and J ends lost 6 bases and 8 bases respectively, with 16 bases between them. Germline values: CDR1 LGHDT, CDR2 YNNKEL (reference sequence). DNA for the CDR3: TGTGCCAGCAGTCTCCAGGAACTGGGAGGCTACACCTTC. Its protein product is CASSLQELGGYTF.

V usage is TRBV14 and J usage is TRBJ2-4; maybe TRBD2 (5 bases). V lost 0 bases and J lost 4, with 10 bases in between. The germline V gene has CDR1 SGHDN and CDR2 FVKESK. The CDR3 has 15 amino acids. DNA of the CDR3: TGTGCCAGCAGCCAAGAGTTCGGGGTTAAAAACATTCAGTACTTC. Encoded protein: CASSQEFGVKNIQYF.

This CDR3 is CASSRVPRGRAEAFF. The CDR3 nucleotides are TGTGCCAGCAGCAGAGTCCCCAGGGGAAGGGCTGAAGCTTTCTTT. This chain links TRBV21-1 with TRBJ1-1; the table's D call of TRBD1 was not tested on the DNA. TRBV21-1 is listed as a pseudogene. The CDR3 loop spans 15 amino acids.

V usage is TRBV12-3 or TRBV12-4 and J usage is TRBJ2-1; D is uncertain. V gave up 3 bases and J gave up 10 bases, with 10 bases separating them. The CDR3 totals 12 residues. The CDR3, as DNA: TGTGCCAGCAGTTTGATGGGTTGGGAGCAGTTCTTC. Translated, it gives CASSLMGWEQFF.

The chain has TRBV11-3 and TRBJ2-2; D uncertain. The CDR3 length is 11 residues. Trimming took off 6 bases at V and 8 bases at J, with 7 bases between the two ends. Germline loops: CDR1 SGHNT, CDR2 YENEEA. For the CDR3, the DNA is TGTGCCAGCAGGGGCCGGGGGGAGCTGTTTTTT. Amino acids: CASRGRGELFF.

In DNA form, the CDR3 reads TGTGCCAGTAGTGCAACAGCTAACTATGGCTACACCTTC. Its translation is CASSATANYGYTF. This sequence joins TRBV19 and TRBJ1-2; D gene ambiguous. The CDR3 totals 13 residues. Germline-derived CDR1 and CDR2 are LNHDA and SQIVND (reference sequence). Trimming removed 5 bases at V and 0 bases at J, with 7 bases between.

The V call is TRBV18, the J call TRBJ1-4; D remains unclear. The V gene lost 5 bases and the J gene lost 6 bases, with 10 bases spanning the gap. This CDR3 comprises 13 residues. Germline V gives CDR1 KGHSH, CDR2 LQKENI. The CDR3, as DNA: TGTGCCAGCTCAGGTGGGATAGATGAAAAACTGTTTTTT. Protein product: CASSGGIDEKLFF.

The chain carries TRBV27 and TRBJ2-4; 7 bases agree with TRBD2. Germline-derived CDR1 and CDR2 are MNHEY and SMNVEV (reference sequence). The CDR3 loop spans 15 amino acids. With V trimmed by 5 bases and J by 1 base, 5 bases remained unmatched. CDR3 DNA: TGTGCCAGCAGTCCTTGGGGGGGGGCCAAAAACATTCAGTACTTC. Translating it yields CASSPWGGAKNIQYF.

This clone came up a few times. The chain uses TRBV6-1 and TRBJ2-7; 9 nucleotides match TRBD2. Unmatched junction bases numbered 7, after V lost 1 base and J lost 3 bases. CDR3 length: 16 residues. Germline loops: CDR1 MNHNS, CDR2 SASEGT. The CDR3 region has the DNA TGTGCCAGCAGTGAAGGGGTAGCGGGAGCCAACTACGAGCAGTACTTC. Residues: CASSEGVAGANYEQYF.

The chain combines TRBV7-2 with TRBJ2-3, with TRBD1 matching 9 bases. J lost 4 bases, V lost 4 bases, and 9 bases had no gene match. Germline assignment: CDR1 SGHTA and CDR2 FQGNSA. This CDR3 region has 16 residues. This chain's CDR3 is CASSYPGTGTADTQYF. The CDR3 DNA sequence: TGTGCCAGCAGCTACCCCGGGACAGGGACCGCAGATACGCAGTATTTT.

Points on this clone: Distinct nucleotide sequences in the sample also encode this CDR3. The chain has TRBV7-2 and TRBJ1-1; D is uncertain. CDR1 is SGHTA, CDR2 FQGNSA, per germline. V was shortened by 0 bases and J by 1 base, with 3 bases between the two germline ends. The CDR3 sequence is 13 residues long. CDR3 coding DNA: TGTGCCAGCAGCTTAGCAAGGAACACTGAAGCTTTCTTT. Amino acid sequence: CASSLARNTEAFF. The full variable domain, in which reference TRBV7-2 and TRBJ1-1 provide the parts outside the CDR3, is GAGVSQSPSNKVTEKGKDVELRCDPISGHTALYWYRQSLGQGLEFLIYFQGNSAPDKSGLPSDRFSAERTGGSVSTLTIQRTQQEDSAVYLCASSLARNTEAFFGQGTRLTVV.

The chain has TRBV28 and TRBJ2-5; 9 bases agree with TRBD1. V gave up 6 bases and J gave up 6 bases; unmatched junction bases: 11. Per the germline V gene, CDR1 is MDHEN and CDR2 is SYDVKM. CDR3 length: 15 residues. This chain's CDR3 is CASSLQGARVQTQYF. CDR3 DNA sequence: TGTGCCAGCAGCCTACAGGGGGCGCGGGTGCAGACCCAGTACTTC.

The chain recombines TRBV7-2 with TRBJ2-7; possible D gene TRBD1, 6 bases. The CDR3 runs to 13 residues. Germline V gene sequence: CDR1 SGHTA, CDR2 FQGNSA. Trimming removed 3 bases at V and 6 bases at J, with 12 bases between. CDR3: CASSFNRVGEQYF. In DNA form, the CDR3 reads TGTGCCAGCAGCTTTAACAGGGTAGGCGAGCAGTACTTC.

This clone has a single count. The rearrangement links TRBV10-3 to TRBJ2-6; D tentatively fits TRBD1 or TRBD2 (5 bases each). Trimming cost V 0 bases and J 3 bases, with 15 bases left between them. There are 18 residues in the CDR3. Looked up from germline, CDR1 is ENHRY and CDR2 is SYGVKD. As DNA, the CDR3 is TGTGCCATCAGTGAGTCAATGGGGCGGGTATTTGGGGCCAACGTCCTGACTTTC. Protein sequence: CAISESMGRVFGANVLTF.

The CDR3 nucleotides are TGTGCCATCAGTGAGTCGGCCTCATATCCCAACTATGGCTACACCTTC. Its translation: CAISESASYPNYGYTF. V is TRBV10-3 and J is TRBJ1-2, with unresolved D. The germline CDR1 and CDR2 sequences are ENHRY and SYGVKD. The CDR3 is 16 residues long. V was shortened by 0 bases and J by 2 bases, with 13 bases between the two germline ends.